A few counts support the clone carrying this T cell receptor (beta chain). Isolated RNA was reverse transcribed into cDNA used as the sequencing template. Some clones are missing from TCRdb's copy, which holds only in-frame ones; the method was immunoSEQ multiplex PCR. The table has about 98,000 clones, less than 50% seen once; the top ten hold under 0.9%. The entry originates in a study of CD8+ T cells in alopecia areata. Sequencing was performed on CD4+ T cells sorted from blood. The source is a human donor with alopecia areata.

CDR3 sequence: CASSDRWSTDTQYF. The DNA of the CDR3 is TGTGCCAGCAGTGATCGGTGGAGCACAGATACGCAGTATTTT. The J gene is TRBJ2-3, the V gene TRBV2, with D unresolved. Trimming left V 3 bases short and J 0 bases short, with 7 bases between. The germline V gene encodes CDR1 SNHLY and CDR2 FYNNEI. The CDR3 has 14 residues.